These 15 T cell receptor beta chains were all obtained from the same sample, sequenced in a study of blood T cell repertoires in COVID-19. Assay: immunoSEQ multiplex PCR; the TCRdb copy retains only in-frame clones and omits some. The sample includes a few hundred thousand clones, 65% to 85% of them seen just once. Sequencing was done on a sample of peripheral blood. These receptors all stem from a person aged 70 to 79 with COVID-19, enrolled during active disease.

The chain uses TRBV27 and TRBJ2-5; 12 positions agree with TRBD2. Germline V gene lookup returns CDR1 MNHEY and CDR2 SMNVEV (reference sequence). With 5 bases clipped from V and 3 bases from J, the junction kept 13 bases outside the gene matches. CDR3 length equals 18 residues. In DNA form, the CDR3 reads TGTGCCAGCAGTAACCTAGCGGGACTAGCGGGTATAAAAGAGACCCAGTACTTC. Its protein is CASSNLAGLAGIKETQYF.

The chain has TRBV6-1 and TRBJ1-2; TRBD1 might be the D (5 bases). The CDR3 loop spans 15 amino acids. Germline V gene lookup returns CDR1 MNHNS and CDR2 SASEGT. Trimming took off 2 bases at V and 7 bases at J, with 17 bases between the two ends. The CDR3 is CASSESQGLSRGYTF. As DNA, the CDR3 is TGTGCCAGCAGTGAAAGTCAGGGTCTCTCTCGTGGCTACACCTTC.

The gene calls are TRBV7-2 and TRBJ2-7; TRBD2 might be the D (5 bases). The CDR3 has 17 amino acids. CDR1 is SGHTA and CDR2 is FQGNSA in the germline V gene. Trimming shortened V by 1 base and J by 3 bases, and 19 bases separated the two germline ends. CDR3 protein: CASSLVRSGITIYEQYF. The CDR3 DNA reads as TGTGCCAGCAGCTTAGTCCGATCCGGGATTACCATCTACGAGCAGTACTTC. The variable domain in full, completed from reference TRBV7-2 and TRBJ2-7, reads GAGVSQSPSNKVTEKGKDVELRCDPISGHTALYWYRQSLGQGLEFLIYFQGNSAPDKSGLPSDRFSAERTGGSVSTLTIQRTQQEDSAVYLCASSLVRSGITIYEQYFGPGTRLTVT.

V usage is TRBV18 and J usage is TRBJ1-6, with TRBD1 matching over 7 bases. J gave up 9 bases and V 3 bases, and 2 bases lay outside the gene matches. CDR3 size: 13 residues. Germline V gene sequence: CDR1 KGHSH, CDR2 LQKENI. The CDR3 region is CASSPGQPSPLHF. Written as DNA, the CDR3 is TGTGCCAGCTCACCGGGACAGCCTTCACCCCTCCACTTT.

This clone was detected a few times. The V gene is TRBV11-2, the J gene TRBJ1-1; possibly TRBD1 for D (5 bases). Germline CDR1 reads SGHAT; CDR2 reads FQNNGV. CDR3 length: 13 residues. V gave up 5 bases and J gave up 5 bases, with 12 bases separating them. CDR3 nucleotides: TGTGCCAGCAGCATAGGGGCAGGAACTGAAGCTTTCTTT. This encodes CASSIGAGTEAFF.

To note about this clone: This CDR3 is also generated by other DNA sequences in the sample. The V gene is TRBV5-1, the J gene TRBJ2-5, with D hard to call. CDR3 length: 14 amino acids. With 0 bases removed from V and 3 bases from J, the gap between germline ends came to 9 bases. Germline V gene data show CDR1 as SGHRS and CDR2 as YFSETQ. Here the CDR3 reads CASSLAGAEETQYF. CDR3 in DNA: TGCGCCAGCAGCTTGGCTGGTGCAGAAGAGACCCAGTACTTC. Full variable domain (rest looked up from reference TRBV5-1 and TRBJ2-5): KAGVTQTPRYLIKTRGQQVTLSCSPISGHRSVSWYQQTPGQGLQFLFEYFSETQRNKGNFPGRFSGRQFSNSRSEMNVSTLELGDSALYLCASSLAGAEETQYFGPGTRLLVL.

The V and J genes are TRBV7-9 and TRBJ1-2, with 7 bases lining up with TRBD1. This CDR3 comprises 19 residues. Germline V gene lookup returns CDR1 SEHNR and CDR2 FQNEAQ (reference sequence). After removal of 7 bases from V and 1 base from J, the junction contained 21 bases not matched to a gene. CDR3 protein: CASTDPLGPGTDVNYGYTF. CDR3 nucleotides: TGTGCCAGCACCGACCCGTTGGGCCCGGGGACAGATGTTAACTATGGCTACACCTTC.

The chain combines TRBV3-1 (or the pseudogene TRBV3-2) with TRBJ2-7; 9 bases map to TRBD2. The length of the CDR3 is 14 residues. J was trimmed by 1 base and V by 3 bases; bases with no gene match: 1. Per the germline V gene, CDR1 is LGHDT and CDR2 is YNNKEL (reference sequence). CDR3 nucleotide sequence: TGTGCCAGCAGCCATGCGGGAGGGTCCTACGAGCAGTACTTC. It is translated as CASSHAGGSYEQYF.

The chain links TRBV14 to TRBJ1-4; D unclear. The CDR3 sequence is 15 residues long. Germline V gene lookup returns CDR1 SGHDN and CDR2 FVKESK. V lost 4 bases and J 8 bases, leaving 17 bases between the germline ends. The chain's CDR3 is CASSLGEGNSEKLFF. The CDR3 DNA is TGTGCCAGCAGCCTCGGGGAGGGTAATTCGGAAAAACTGTTTTTT.

This clone was picked up a small number of times. The gene calls are TRBV10-3 and TRBJ2-6, with 7 positions matching TRBD1. Germline V CDR1 and CDR2: ENHRY, SYGVKD. This CDR3 spans 15 amino acids. V trimming: 10 bases; J trimming: 1 base; junction bases outside the gene matches: 7. The CDR3 region has the DNA TGTGCCAGCCGGGACAGTCAGTCTGGGGCCAACGTCCTGACTTTC. Translation: CASRDSQSGANVLTF.

J is TRBJ1-4 and V is TRBV7-9; D ambiguous. CDR3 size: 15 residues. V was cut by 4 bases and J by 6 bases, with 15 bases left in between. The V gene's germline CDR1 is SEHNR and CDR2 FQNEAQ (reference sequence). CDR3: CASSYEPGYHEKLFF. CDR3 coding DNA: TGTGCCAGCAGCTACGAACCCGGGTACCATGAAAAACTGTTTTTT.

The chain links TRBV25-1 to TRBJ1-6; D uncertain. CDR1 is MGHDK, CDR2 SYGVNS, per germline. The germline V and J ends were trimmed by 4 bases and 13 bases, with 11 bases remaining between them. The CDR3 runs to 12 residues. DNA of the CDR3: TGTGCCAGCAGTGGACTCTTAGTCCCCCTCCACTTT. Protein product: CASSGLLVPLHF.

The chain uses TRBV28 and TRBJ2-7; possible D gene TRBD2, 7 bases. Germline CDR1 and CDR2: MDHEN and SYDVKM. The length of the CDR3 is 14 residues. The ends were cut back, 5 bases at V and 4 bases at J, with 15 bases in the middle. The CDR3: CASSRGGFSYEQYF. In DNA, the CDR3 is TGTGCCAGCAGTAGGGGGGGATTCTCATACGAGCAGTACTTC.

The gene calls are TRBV7-9 and TRBJ2-3, with a possible D match to TRBD1 (6 bases). The V gene's germline CDR1 is SEHNR and CDR2 FQNEAQ (reference sequence). The ends were cut back, 8 bases at V and 6 bases at J, with 12 bases in the middle. The length of the CDR3 is 12 residues. CDR3 bases: TGTGCCAGCCTTAGACAGGCGGATACGCAGTATTTT. Protein sequence: CASLRQADTQYF. Filled out from reference TRBV7-9 and TRBJ2-3, the complete variable domain reads DTGVSQNPRHKITKRGQNVTFRCDPISEHNRLYWYRQTLGQGPEFLTYFQNEAQLEKSRLLSDRFSAERPKGSFSTLEIQRTEQGDSAMYLCASLRQADTQYFGPGTRLTVL.

This clone was seen only once. The chain uses TRBV20-1 and TRBJ2-2; tentative D call: TRBD2 (6 bases). Per germline, CDR1 DFQATT and CDR2 SNEGSKA (reference sequence). Trimming cost V 3 bases and J 0 bases, with 8 bases left between them. This CDR3 has 14 residues. The CDR3 coding sequence is TGCAGTGCTAGTCGACTAGCGAACACCGGGGAGCTGTTTTTT. It translates to CSASRLANTGELFF.